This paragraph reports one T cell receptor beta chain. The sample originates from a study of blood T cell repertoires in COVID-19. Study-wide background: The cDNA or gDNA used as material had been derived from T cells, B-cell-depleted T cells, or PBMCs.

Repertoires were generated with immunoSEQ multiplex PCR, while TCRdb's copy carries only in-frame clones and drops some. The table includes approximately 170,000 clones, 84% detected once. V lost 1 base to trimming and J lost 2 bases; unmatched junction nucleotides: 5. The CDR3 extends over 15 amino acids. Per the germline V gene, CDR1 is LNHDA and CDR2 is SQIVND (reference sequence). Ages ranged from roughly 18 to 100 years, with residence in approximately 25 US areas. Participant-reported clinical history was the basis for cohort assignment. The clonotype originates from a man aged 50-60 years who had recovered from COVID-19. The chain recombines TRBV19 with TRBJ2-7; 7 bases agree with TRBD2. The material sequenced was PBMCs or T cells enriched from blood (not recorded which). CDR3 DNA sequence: TGTGCCAGTAGTATAGGACCGGGGGGAGCCTACGAGCAGTACTTC. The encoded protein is CASSIGPGGAYEQYF.